The rows below give T cell receptor beta chains drawn from one sample of a study of beta chain features in type 1 diabetes. Produced via immunoSEQ multiplex PCR; TCRdb's table is partial and in-frame only. The repertoire holds about 400,000 clones, with 10% to 15% as singletons. Sequenced: naive CD4+ T cells from blood. The receptors stem from a man aged 18 to 30 in good health. Both conserved end residues are part of each CDR3. A D gene is named only where the DNA matches it firmly. Expanded clones get a size class; other rows say once, few or many, or leave the size out.

j_call d_call v_call clone_size cdr3_aa cdr3_nt
TRBJ2-1 TRBD1 TRBV30 NA CAWSVGQGGEQFF TGTGCCTGGAGTGTAGGACAGGGGGGTGAGCAGTTCTTC
TRBJ2-2 NA TRBV7-3 NA CASSLNSRQMAGELFF TGTGCCAGCAGCTTAAATTCGCGACAGATGGCCGGGGAGCTGTTTTTT
TRBJ2-4 NA TRBV29-1 NA CSVLGRGGGNIQYF TGCAGCGTTCTAGGGCGGGGAGGGGGAAACATTCAGTACTTC
TRBJ1-1 TRBD1 TRBV28 once CASSLRQGRTEAFF TGTGCCAGCAGTCTGCGACAGGGAAGAACTGAAGCTTTCTTT
TRBJ2-6 TRBD2 TRBV28 NA CASSPGGFGANVLTF TGTGCCAGCAGTCCCGGGGGGTTTGGGGCCAACGTCCTGACTTTC
TRBJ1-2 NA TRBV19 NA CASSIPGLHYGYTF TGTGCCAGTAGTATTCCGGGACTTCACTATGGCTACACCTTC
TRBJ2-1 TRBD2 TRBV4-3 few CASSQDGGRGDEQFF TGCGCCAGCAGCCAAGATGGAGGGAGGGGCGATGAGCAGTTCTTC
TRBJ2-3 NA TRBV5-6 NA CASSLELDIGTDTQYF TGTGCCAGCAGCTTGGAGTTGGACATCGGCACAGATACGCAGTATTTT
TRBJ2-2 TRBD2 TRBV27 NA CASKTGLATGELFF TGTGCCAGCAAGACGGGACTAGCGACCGGGGAGCTGTTTTTT
TRBJ2-3 TRBD1 TRBV6-6 few CASSYAGTGGSDTQYF TGTGCCAGCAGTTACGCCGGGACAGGGGGGTCGGATACGCAGTATTTT
TRBJ2-3 TRBD2 TRBV28 NA CASSQWRLLDQRDSTDTQYF TGTGCCAGCAGCCAATGGAGGTTACTGGACCAGCGGGATAGCACAGATACGCAGTATTTT
TRBJ1-1 NA TRBV25-1 NA CASTAGNTEAFF TGTGCCAGCACCGCCGGGAACACTGAAGCTTTCTTT
TRBJ2-7 TRBD1 TRBV7-9 NA CASSPRDSSYEQYF TGTGCCAGCAGCCCCCGGGACAGCTCCTACGAGCAGTACTTC
TRBJ2-1 NA TRBV4-1 few CASSPTSTTYNEQFF TGCGCCAGCAGCCCGACTAGTACGACCTACAATGAGCAGTTCTTC
TRBJ1-2 TRBD1 TRBV2 few CASRRTGVNYGYTF TGTGCCAGCAGGAGGACAGGGGTTAACTATGGCTACACCTTC
TRBJ2-4 TRBD2 TRBV9 NA CASSVGPTSGLAKNIQYF TGTGCCAGCAGCGTAGGTCCTACTAGCGGCCTAGCCAAAAACATTCAGTACTTC
TRBJ1-2 NA TRBV28 few CASSANRVGYGYTF TGTGCCAGCAGTGCGAACAGGGTGGGCTATGGCTACACCTTC
TRBJ2-5 TRBD1 TRBV7-2 NA CASSPDRGRETQYF TGTGCCAGCAGCCCGGACAGGGGGAGGGAGACCCAGTACTTC
TRBJ1-2 TRBD1 TRBV7-2 NA CASSLAGTAGYGYTF TGTGCCAGCAGCTTGGCCGGGACAGCCGGATATGGCTACACCTTC
TRBJ2-3 NA TRBV19 NA CASSRRGGGQGKTSTDTQYF TGTGCCAGTAGTAGACGCGGCGGGGGCCAGGGCAAAACGAGCACAGATACGCAGTATTTT
TRBJ1-6 TRBD1 TRBV14 NA CASSQGTGGNSPLHF TGTGCCAGCAGCCAAGGGACAGGGGGAAATTCACCCCTCCACTTT
TRBJ2-2 NA TRBV27 NA CASSLRGIGELFF TGTGCCAGCAGTCTAAGGGGTATCGGGGAGCTGTTTTTT
TRBJ1-4 TRBD1 TRBV7-9 few CASSLWTGRDEKLFF TGTGCCAGCAGCCTTTGGACAGGGAGAGATGAAAAACTGTTTTTT
TRBJ1-2 TRBD1 TRBV2 NA CASSEGDRYGYTF TGTGCCAGCAGTGAAGGGGACAGATATGGCTACACCTTC
TRBJ2-5 NA TRBV27 few CASSPSGQETQYF TGTGCCAGCAGTCCCTCGGGGCAAGAGACCCAGTACTTC
TRBJ2-5 NA TRBV6-6 NA CASSSDHRSQETQYF TGTGCCAGCAGTTCGGACCACAGGAGCCAAGAGACCCAGTACTTC
TRBJ2-5 TRBD1 TRBV29-1 few CSVRQGQETQYF TGCAGCGTCCGACAGGGCCAAGAGACCCAGTACTTC
TRBJ1-4 TRBD1 TRBV5-4 NA CASSSTGGGEKLFF TGTGCCAGCAGCTCGACAGGGGGTGGGGAAAAACTGTTTTTT
TRBJ2-3 TRBD2 TRBV18 NA CASSPNSGSLADTQYF TGTGCCAGCTCACCGAATAGCGGGAGTCTCGCAGATACGCAGTATTTT
TRBJ1-5 TRBD1 TRBV15 NA CATSKGTGGVNQPQHF TGTGCCACCAGCAAAGGGACAGGGGGTGTCAATCAGCCCCAGCATTTT
TRBJ2-6 TRBD1 TRBV4-1 once CASSAHPTGVSSGANVLTF TGCGCCAGCAGCGCCCATCCTACAGGGGTTAGCTCTGGGGCCAACGTCCTGACTTTC
TRBJ2-7 TRBD2 TRBV6-5 NA CASSYSSTGGLYEQYF TGTGCCAGCAGTTACTCGAGTACGGGAGGACTCTACGAGCAGTACTTC
TRBJ2-3 TRBD2 TRBV11-2 NA CASRAVRLAGVTDTQYF TGTGCCAGCAGAGCGGTGAGGCTAGCGGGGGTCACAGATACGCAGTATTTT
TRBJ2-7 TRBD2 TRBV7-3 NA CASTEIAGGKLEQYF TGTGCCAGCACCGAAATAGCGGGGGGTAAACTCGAGCAGTACTTC
TRBJ2-3 NA TRBV27 NA CASSLWAGSQYF TGTGCCAGCAGTTTATGGGCAGGGTCGCAGTATTTT
TRBJ1-6 NA TRBV30 NA CAWTRGGANSPLHF TGTGCCTGGACCCGAGGAGGGGCCAATTCACCCCTCCACTTT
TRBJ2-3 TRBD1 TRBV7-2 few CASTLMDRYTQYF TGTGCCAGCACCCTAATGGACAGGTATACGCAGTATTTT
TRBJ2-7 NA TRBV9 NA CASSVDSGTSHSYEQYF TGTGCCAGCAGCGTAGATTCCGGGACTTCCCACTCCTACGAGCAGTACTTC
TRBJ2-3 TRBD1 TRBV25-1 few CASSETGSDTQYF TGTGCCAGCAGTGAGACAGGGTCAGATACGCAGTATTTT
TRBJ2-5 TRBD1 TRBV5-4 NA CASRFGARGRVETQYF TGTGCCAGCAGATTCGGAGCTAGGGGGCGTGTGGAGACCCAGTACTTC
TRBJ2-4 TRBD2 TRBV10-3 NA CAISEGLAGGLAKNIQYF TGTGCCATCAGTGAGGGTCTAGCGGGGGGGCTAGCCAAAAACATTCAGTACTTC
TRBJ2-1 TRBD2 TRBV7-9 few CASSNLVIRAGAHNEQFF TGTGCCAGCAGCAATCTCGTCATCCGAGCGGGAGCCCACAATGAGCAGTTCTTC
TRBJ2-6 NA TRBV9 few CASSVVGSGANVLTF TGTGCCAGCAGCGTAGTCGGGTCTGGGGCCAACGTCCTGACTTTC
TRBJ2-7 TRBD1 TRBV7-2 few CASSHRGTYEQYF TGTGCCAGCTCCCACAGGGGGACCTACGAGCAGTACTTC
TRBJ2-3 NA TRBV4-3 NA CASSQNPGTGFTNTQYF TGCGCCAGCAGCCAAAATCCCGGGACTGGGTTTACGAATACGCAGTATTTT
TRBJ1-5 NA TRBV4-2 few CASSQEVSGVSRQPQHF TGTGCCAGCAGCCAAGAAGTTTCAGGGGTGAGCCGTCAGCCCCAGCATTTT
TRBJ2-2 TRBD1 TRBV30 NA CAWTGGPGELFF TGTGCCTGGACAGGGGGCCCCGGGGAGCTGTTTTTT
TRBJ2-7 NA TRBV7-2 NA CASRSSGGQQYF TGTGCCAGCAGGTCTTCGGGTGGCCAGCAGTACTTC
TRBJ2-2 NA TRBV6-5 few CASRQPGFTGELFF TGTGCCAGCAGACAACCGGGATTCACCGGGGAGCTGTTTTTT
TRBJ2-7 TRBD1 TRBV5-1 few CASSAGQGRYEQYF TGCGCCAGCAGCGCGGGACAGGGTCGCTACGAGCAGTACTTC
TRBJ1-4 NA TRBV9 NA CASSAVGLNEKLFF TGTGCCAGCAGCGCCGTGGGGCTTAATGAAAAACTGTTTTTT
TRBJ2-5 NA TRBV5-1 few CASSGAIEKTQYF TGCGCCAGCAGCGGGGCCATAGAGAAGACCCAGTACTTC
TRBJ2-1 NA TRBV23-1 few CASSQSENPNEQFF TGCGCCAGCAGTCAATCAGAGAACCCCAATGAGCAGTTCTTC